Listed below are T cell receptor beta chains from one sample, sequenced in a study of blood T cell repertoires in COVID-19. Method: immunoSEQ multiplex PCR; TCRdb's copy keeps in-frame clones and lacks some. The data hold roughly 200,000 clones, with 90% observed a single time. Sequences were obtained from peripheral blood. These receptors all stem from a man aged 50-59 years with acute or convalescent COVID-19. Both conserved end residues are part of each CDR3. A D gene is named only where the DNA matches it firmly. The size field is filled for only some rows; it gives once, few, many or a size class.

clone_size | j_call | d_call | v_call | cdr3_aa | cdr3_nt
. | TRBJ1-5 | . | TRBV18 | CASSPGEERGGQPQHF | TGTGCCAGCTCACCAGGGGAGGAGCGCGGTGGTCAGCCCCAGCATTTT
. | TRBJ1-4 | . | TRBV28 | CASRGGTSGKLFF | TGTGCCAGCAGGGGGGGGACAAGTGGAAAACTGTTTTTT
once | TRBJ2-7 | TRBD2 | TRBV2 | CASSSGSSYEQYF | TGTGCCAGTAGTAGCGGGAGCTCCTACGAGCAGTACTTC
. | TRBJ1-1 | . | TRBV7-3 | CASSLGAGGEAFF | TGTGCCAGCAGCCTGGGAGCAGGAGGGGAAGCTTTCTTT
. | TRBJ2-1 | TRBD1 | TRBV7-8 | CASSLAGTGGVNEQFF | TGTGCCAGCAGCTTAGCCGGGACAGGGGGTGTCAATGAGCAGTTCTTC
. | TRBJ1-3 | . | TRBV11-2 | CASSSSNTIYF | TGTGCCAGCAGCTCTTCTAACACCATATATTTT
. | TRBJ2-5 | TRBD1 | TRBV3-1/TRBV3-2 | CASSQEQGPRETQYF | TGTGCCAGCAGCCAAGAACAGGGGCCACGGGAGACCCAGTACTTC
. | TRBJ1-1 | TRBD1 | TRBV20-1 | CRARGLRAFF | TGCAGAGCCAGGGGGTTGAGGGCTTTCTTT
. | TRBJ1-3 | . | TRBV11-2 | CASSFRGRNTIYF | TGTGCCAGCAGCTTTCGAGGTAGAAACACCATATATTTT
. | TRBJ1-1 | TRBD1 | TRBV3-1/TRBV3-2 | CASSNRGGRNTEAFF | TGTGCCAGCAGTAACCGAGGGGGCAGGAACACTGAAGCTTTCTTT
. | TRBJ1-1 | . | TRBV9 | CASSVGRNTEAFF | TGTGCCAGCAGCGTAGGGAGGAACACTGAAGCTTTCTTT
. | TRBJ1-1 | . | TRBV28 | CASSFRAGVTEAFF | TGTGCCAGCAGTTTTAGGGCCGGGGTAACTGAAGCTTTCTTT
. | TRBJ1-4 | TRBD1 | TRBV28 | CASSLVGTGGLANEKLFF | TGTGCCAGCAGTTTAGTAGGGACAGGGGGATTAGCTAATGAAAAACTGTTTTTT
once | TRBJ2-3 | TRBD2 | TRBV3-1/TRBV3-2 | CASSQTKGLVGTDTQYF | TGTGCCAGCAGCCAAACCAAGGGACTAGTAGGCACAGATACGCAGTATTTT
. | TRBJ2-5 | . | TRBV4-1 | CASSQGLGAIQETQYF | TGCGCCAGCAGCCAAGGGCTAGGGGCTATTCAAGAGACCCAGTACTTC
many | TRBJ1-2 | . | TRBV11-1 | CASSLDTYGYTF | TGTGCCAGCAGCCTCGACACCTATGGCTACACCTTC
few | TRBJ2-3 | TRBD1 | TRBV5-1 | CASGTVSTDTQYF | TGCGCCAGCGGGACAGTTAGCACAGATACGCAGTATTTT
. | TRBJ2-7 | TRBD1 | TRBV7-6 | CASSPRDSSYEQYF | TGTGCCAGCAGCCCCCGGGACAGCTCCTACGAGCAGTACTTC
. | TRBJ2-5 | TRBD1 | TRBV6-6 | CASSYTGTGRETQYF | TGTGCCAGCAGTTACACCGGGACAGGGCGGGAGACCCAGTACTTC
few | TRBJ2-7 | . | TRBV29-1 | CSVSSGLRRSYEQYF | TGCAGCGTCTCGTCTGGTCTGAGGCGCTCCTACGAGCAGTACTTC
. | TRBJ2-5 | . | TRBV7-2 | CASSVGGRGVTQYF | TGTGCCAGCAGCGTAGGGGGACGGGGGGTTACCCAGTACTTC
. | TRBJ2-3 | TRBD2 | TRBV4-3 | CASSHLLAGETDTQYF | TGCGCCAGCAGCCACCTACTAGCGGGGGAAACAGATACGCAGTATTTT
. | TRBJ1-4 | TRBD1 | TRBV9 | CASSVRGGGGEKLFF | TGTGCCAGCAGCGTAAGAGGAGGGGGCGGTGAAAAACTGTTTTTT
once | TRBJ2-4 | TRBD2 | TRBV11-2 | CASRSWGGEIAKNIQYF | TGTGCCAGCAGGTCCTGGGGGGGGGAAATAGCCAAAAACATTCAGTACTTC
. | TRBJ2-2 | TRBD2 | TRBV2 | CASNLASGANTGELFF | TGTGCCAGCAATCTGGCTAGCGGGGCCAACACCGGGGAGCTGTTTTTT